These 15 T cell receptor beta chains came from one sample sequenced in a study of blood T cells in healthy people across ages. The authors ran a second PCR of roughly 6 to 11 cycles using a sample-barcoded 5' primer and a J-beta primer mix. Using its own MiXCR run on the 5' RACE reads, TCRdb lists one record per CDR3 protein. The table lists around 1,000,000 distinct CDR3 sequences, 20% to 25% of them singletons. This sample was shared with a second study, whose subject was T cells of mothers and their children.

The sequencing input was blood. Receptors were obtained from a girl between 2 and 10 years old in good health.

This clonotype was counted a few times. The rearrangement uses TRBV5-1 and TRBJ2-1; a weak D match, TRBD1 (6 bases). The germline gives CDR1 SGHRS, CDR2 YFSETQ. V lost 4 bases to trimming and J lost 7 bases, with 9 bases between them. This CDR3 has 12 residues. The CDR3, as DNA: TGCGCCAGCAGCCCAGGGGAAAATGAGCAGTTCTTC. Translating it yields CASSPGENEQFF.

This clonotype was found many times. The chain carries TRBV5-1 and TRBJ1-4; D uncertain. Germline CDR1 and CDR2: SGHRS and YFSETQ. Trimming left V 2 bases short and J 2 bases short, with 13 bases between. The CDR3 has 16 amino acids. The CDR3 DNA is TGCGCCAGCAGCTTCGGGCCCCTGGGCACTAATGAAAAACTGTTTTTT. This sequence encodes CASSFGPLGTNEKLFF. The complete variable domain, with remaining parts taken from reference TRBV5-1 and TRBJ1-4, reads KAGVTQTPRYLIKTRGQQVTLSCSPISGHRSVSWYQQTPGQGLQFLFEYFSETQRNKGNFPGRFSGRQFSNSRSEMNVSTLELGDSALYLCASSFGPLGTNEKLFFGSGTQLSVL.

The J gene is TRBJ1-4, the V gene TRBV4-3; no reliable D call. The CDR3 spans 16 residues. Germline lookup yields CDR1 LGHNA and CDR2 YSLEER. V was trimmed by 0 bases and J by 5 bases, leaving 13 bases between them. CDR3 loop: CASSQDLDEDNEKLFF. Written as DNA, the CDR3 is TGCGCCAGCAGCCAAGATTTAGACGAGGACAATGAAAAACTGTTTTTT.

The rearrangement uses TRBV3-1 and TRBJ2-7; no clear D. The germline V and J ends were trimmed by 0 bases and 2 bases, with 8 bases remaining between them. The V gene's germline CDR1 is LGHDT and CDR2 YNNKEL (reference sequence). The CDR3 totals 14 residues. Here the CDR3 DNA reads TGTGCCAGCAGCCAAGAATTGAAACCCTACGAGCAGTACTTC. This translates into CASSQELKPYEQYF.

This sequence joins TRBV29-1 and TRBJ2-7, with a tentative D call TRBD1 (6 bases). Germline V gene data show CDR1 as SQVTM and CDR2 as ANQGSEA. With 1 base removed from V and 3 bases from J, the gap between germline ends came to 10 bases. The CDR3 covers 13 residues. The CDR3 bases are TGCAGCGTTGAAGCGGGACATAGCTACGAGCAGTACTTC. Protein sequence: CSVEAGHSYEQYF.

The rearrangement joins TRBV4-1 to TRBJ2-2; 8 bases are a match to TRBD1. The CDR3 sequence is 15 residues long. Germline V gives CDR1 MGHRA, CDR2 YSYEKL. The V segment lost 2 bases and the J segment 5 bases; nucleotides outside the gene matches: 4. The CDR3 loop is CASSQWTGNTGELFF. As DNA, the CDR3 is TGCGCCAGCAGCCAATGGACAGGGAATACCGGGGAGCTGTTTTTT.

The genes are TRBV5-6 and TRBJ2-1; possible D gene TRBD1, 6 bases. The CDR3 runs to 15 residues. The germline gives CDR1 SGHDT, CDR2 YYEEEE. V was shortened by 2 bases and J by 5 bases, with 14 bases between the two germline ends. Written as DNA, the CDR3 is TGTGCCAGCAGCTTCGGAAACAGGGTAAACAATGAGCAGTTCTTC. Translating gives CASSFGNRVNNEQFF.

This chain uses TRBV18 with TRBJ2-1; D possibly corresponds to TRBD1 (6 bases). Germline CDR1 and CDR2: KGHSH and LQKENI. CDR3 size: 14 residues. V was clipped by 3 bases and J by 7 bases, with 13 bases between them. The CDR3 DNA reads TGTGCCAGCTCACCCTACTCTACAGGGAATGAGCAGTTCTTC. The encoded protein is CASSPYSTGNEQFF. Supplemented by reference TRBV18 and TRBJ2-1, the full variable domain reads NAGVMQNPRHLVRRRGQEARLRCSPMKGHSHVYWYRQLPEEGLKFMVYLQKENIIDESGMPKERFSAEFPKEGPSILRIQQVVRGDSAAYFCASSPYSTGNEQFFGPGTRLTVL.

The DNA of the CDR3 is TGCAGTGCCGCGGGGACAGGGGAATACGAGCAGTACTTC. It specifies CSAAGTGEYEQYF. The chain links TRBV20-1 to TRBJ2-7; 10 bases fit TRBD1. V lost 6 bases to trimming and J lost 4 bases; unmatched junction nucleotides: 6. Germline CDR1 and CDR2: DFQATT and SNEGSKA (reference sequence). The CDR3 has 13 amino acids.

This clonotype was observed a handful of times. This chain uses TRBV19 with TRBJ2-1, with 9 bases matching TRBD2. Germline CDR1 is LNHDA and CDR2 is SQIVND (reference sequence). With 8 bases clipped from V and 2 bases from J, the junction kept 4 bases outside the gene matches. The CDR3 length is 14 residues. The CDR3 protein is CASVAGEAYNEQFF. The CDR3 DNA sequence: TGTGCCAGTGTAGCGGGGGAAGCCTACAATGAGCAGTTCTTC. The full variable domain, rest sourced from reference TRBV19 and TRBJ2-1, is DGGITQSPKYLFRKEGQNVTLSCEQNLNHDAMYWYRQDPGQGLRLIYYSQIVNDFQKGDIAEGYSVSREKKESFPLTVTSAQKNPTAFYLCASVAGEAYNEQFFGPGTRLTVL.

About this clonotype: The germline gene is not matched at one end of the junction; a read error may be the cause. The V call is TRBV2, the J call TRBJ2-5, with D perhaps TRBD2 (5 bases). CDR1 SNHLY and CDR2 FYNNEI come from the germline V gene. The CDR3 totals 16 residues. The CDR3 DNA is TGTGCCAGCAGTGTTATAGGGCGGGTGGAGAACAGTGAGCAATTCTTC. Translation gives CASSVIGRVENSEQFF.

This clonotype has a handful of counts. V gene TRBV29-1 combines with J gene TRBJ2-1, with 11 bases lining up with TRBD1. Germline V gene data show CDR1 as SQVTM and CDR2 as ANQGSEA. The V and J ends lost 4 bases and 8 bases, in that order; junction bases with no gene match: 10. There are 15 residues in the CDR3. In nucleotides, the CDR3 is TGCAGCGTTGCTATGGACAGGGGGCTTATCTATGAGCAGTTCTTC. Protein product: CSVAMDRGLIYEQFF.

The rearrangement uses TRBV7-8 and TRBJ1-6, with D tentatively TRBD1 (6 bases). Trimming cost V 1 base and J 1 base, with 14 bases left between them. The CDR3 length is 18 residues. Germline V CDR1 and CDR2: SGHVS, FQNEAQ. Here the CDR3 DNA reads TGTGCCAGCAGCTTAGGGGGGGCGGTGGAGTCCTATAATTCACCCCTCCACTTT. Its translation is CASSLGGAVESYNSPLHF.

This clonotype has only a few counts. J is TRBJ2-1 and V is TRBV6-5, with TRBD2 identical over 7 bases. V gave up 6 bases and J gave up 1 base; unmatched junction bases: 0. The germline gives CDR1 MNHEY, CDR2 SVGAGI. The CDR3 runs to 13 residues. For the CDR3, the DNA is TGTGCCAGCAGACTAGCGTCCTACAATGAGCAGTTCTTC. Residues: CASRLASYNEQFF.

This clonotype was observed a handful of times. The chain joins TRBV28 to TRBJ1-6; possibly TRBD1 for D (5 bases). The germline V and J ends were trimmed by 10 bases and 5 bases, with 21 bases remaining between them. The germline gives CDR1 MDHEN, CDR2 SYDVKM. The CDR3 length is 16 residues. CDR3 loop: CAITDSPLSNNSPLHF. CDR3 DNA: TGTGCCATAACCGACAGTCCCCTGTCTAATAATTCACCCCTCCACTTT.